What follows is one T cell receptor beta chain and its context. Its antigen is not known. This table comes from immunoSEQ multiplex PCR, and its TCRdb copy is limited to in-frame clones, with some not included. Of tens of thousands of clones listed, roughly 87% were seen once; the top ten hold about 29%. These data come from a study of T cells in localized non-small cell lung cancer. V was shortened by 5 bases and J by 0 bases, with 8 bases between the two germline ends. The CDR3 is 15 residues long. Germline V gene lookup returns CDR1 SEHNR and CDR2 FQNEAQ (reference sequence). Study-level findings and limits: A denser population of T cells in blood accompanied longer overall survival. Detection in adjacent lung was observed for a median 57 of the top 100 tumor clones. Tumor trailed uninvolved adjacent lung in T cell clonality, which peaked there. Owing to sequencing of a solitary tumor region, heterogeneity cannot be discounted.

The chain couples TRBV7-9 to TRBJ2-6; D remains unclear. Sequences were derived from peripheral blood, sampled before any cancer treatment. The TCR sequence derives from a male donor aged 60 or over with stage I squamous cell lung carcinoma. This chain's CDR3 is CASSVWGSGANVLTF. CDR3 nucleotide sequence: TGTGCCAGCAGCGTCTGGGGCTCTGGGGCCAACGTCCTGACTTTC.